This T cell receptor (beta chain) comes out of a study of tumor-infiltrating lymphocytes in primary liver carcinoma. Study-wide results and limits: The study found only about 7.5-24% of top clones in all five tumor regions.

This clonotype was detected once. Antigen: not known. The tissue used was unsorted bulk material of about 19-34 mg. RNA and DNA were co-extracted from it with the AllPrep DNA/RNA mini kit. Chronic HBV infection was present in the patients, who were treatment-naive. All of the tumor samples contained over 75% viable tumor cells. A constant-region primer primed TCR beta cDNA synthesis from about 490 ng of total RNA. ARM-PCR was slightly modified, and three nested multiplex PCR rounds with it gave rise to the TCR beta libraries. TCRdb reprocessed the multiplex PCR reads with MiXCR, giving one entry per CDR3 protein. The sample has under 200,000 distinct CDR3 sequences; roughly 80% are singletons. This sequence originates from a man aged 35 to 55 with primary liver carcinoma and hepatitis B virus infection. The sample consisted of tumor tissue from primary liver carcinoma.

The CDR3 here is CASSLELEVPPYNEQFF. The CDR3 nucleotides read TGCGCCAGCAGCCTGGAACTGGAGGTCCCCCCTTACAATGAGCAGTTCTTC. The chain has TRBV4-1 and TRBJ2-1, with D tentatively TRBD2 (5 bases). The CDR3 loop spans 17 amino acids. The V gene lost 4 bases and the J gene lost 4 bases, with 20 bases spanning the gap. Germline CDR1 is MGHRA and CDR2 is YSYEKL.